This T cell receptor beta chain was observed in a study of CD8+CD57+ T cells in acquired aplastic anemia. Study-level findings and limits: No significant difference in CD8+ Simpson's diversity was found between patients and controls.

A remark on this clonotype: Its specificity is unknown.

Patients included in sequencing had previously demonstrated CD8+CD57+ cell expansion by flow cytometry. V was cut by 7 bases and J by 6 bases, with 13 bases left in between. The CDR3 covers 11 residues. Germline V gene data show CDR1 as DFQATT and CDR2 as SNEGSKA (reference sequence). Researchers used genomic DNA as the template to profile TCR beta VDJ and CDR3. TCRdb redid the calling of the reads with MiXCR, one entry per CDR3 protein. Of 200,000 to 250,000 distinct CDR3 sequences listed, about 60% are singletons. Sequencing input: sorted CD4+, CD8+, or CD8+CD57+ T cells (not recorded which) from PBMCs. The origin of this receptor is a human donor with aplastic anemia. The chain carries TRBV20-1 and TRBJ2-7, with D possibly TRBD2 on 5 matching bases. DNA for the CDR3: TGCAGTGATTTTGAGGGCTTCGAGCAGTACTTC. Protein sequence: CSDFEGFEQYF.